Reported below is one TCR beta chain. Its antigen is unknown. With survey level as its setting, the immunoSEQ assay was v3.0. Sequencing aimed at about 40,000-55,000 T-cell genomes per sample. TCRdb's copy holds only in-frame clones and misses some; the assay was immunoSEQ multiplex PCR. The repertoire includes over 30,000 clones, 70% to 80% of them detected once, and 7.1% sits in the top ten. This entry belongs to a study of long-term antiretroviral therapy in people with HIV. Treatment locations for all participants with HIV were in the United States. The CDR3 runs to 15 residues. With 2 bases removed from V and 0 bases from J, the gap between germline ends came to 11 bases. Germline lookup yields CDR1 SGHVS and CDR2 FNYEAQ. Study-wide results and limits: Pre-ART expanded clones dominated the repertoire at every time point.

The chain has TRBV7-6 and TRBJ2-7, with a possible D match to TRBD1 (6 bases). The source material was unsorted PBMCs, sampled 2 years after starting antiretroviral therapy. The sequence was obtained from a woman aged 50 to 60 with HIV. CDR3 sequence (DNA): TGTGCCAGCAGCTTACGACAGGATACCTCCTACGAGCAGTACTTC. Its protein is CASSLRQDTSYEQYF.